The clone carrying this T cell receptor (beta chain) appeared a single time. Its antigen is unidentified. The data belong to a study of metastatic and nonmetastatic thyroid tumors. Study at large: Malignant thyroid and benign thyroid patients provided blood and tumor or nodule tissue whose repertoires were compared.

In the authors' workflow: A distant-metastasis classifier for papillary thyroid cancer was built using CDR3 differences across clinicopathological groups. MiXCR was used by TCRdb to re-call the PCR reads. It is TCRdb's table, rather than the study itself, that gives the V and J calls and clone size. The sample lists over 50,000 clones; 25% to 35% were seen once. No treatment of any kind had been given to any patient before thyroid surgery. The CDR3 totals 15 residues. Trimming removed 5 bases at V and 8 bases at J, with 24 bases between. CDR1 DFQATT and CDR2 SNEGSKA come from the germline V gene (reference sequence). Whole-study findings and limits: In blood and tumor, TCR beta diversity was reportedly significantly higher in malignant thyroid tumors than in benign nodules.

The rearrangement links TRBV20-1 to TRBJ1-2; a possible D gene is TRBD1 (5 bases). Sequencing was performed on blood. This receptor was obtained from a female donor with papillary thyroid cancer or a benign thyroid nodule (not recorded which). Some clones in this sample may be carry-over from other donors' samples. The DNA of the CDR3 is TGCAGTGCTGGGGAGGGGCGTTCGGAATTTATGGGCTACACCTTC. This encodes CSAGEGRSEFMGYTF.